A single sample gave rise to the 3 T cell receptor beta chains below, sequenced in a study of T cells in localized non-small cell lung cancer. Libraries were prepared by immunoSEQ multiplex PCR; TCRdb keeps only in-frame clonotypes and omits some of them. The repertoire has about 54,000 clones, under 85% of them found once; the top ten carry about 20%. The sequenced sample was peripheral blood, obtained before any cancer treatment. Receptors were obtained from a female donor older than 55 with stage II squamous cell lung carcinoma.

The chain combines TRBV10-1 with TRBJ2-3, with D unresolved. The CDR3 sequence is 13 residues long. Germline V gives CDR1 WNHNN, CDR2 SYGVQD (reference sequence). Trimming removed 3 bases at V and 0 bases at J, with 4 bases between. The CDR3, as DNA: TGCGCCAGCAGTGATCCTAGCACAGATACGCAGTATTTT. Residues: CASSDPSTDTQYF.

V gene TRBV5-1 combines with J gene TRBJ2-1; maybe TRBD1 (6 bases). Per the germline V gene, CDR1 is SGHRS and CDR2 is YFSETQ. The CDR3 runs 15 residues. Deletions cut 4 bases from V and 6 bases from J, with 17 bases between. The CDR3 nucleotides are TGCGCCAGCAGCGTACAGGGTAGCAGTTCCAATGAGCAGTTCTTC. This gives the protein CASSVQGSSSNEQFF.

The rearrangement links TRBV6-5 to TRBJ1-3; 7 nucleotides align to TRBD1. V trimming: 6 bases; J trimming: 4 bases; junction bases outside the gene matches: 6. CDR3 length: 14 amino acids. Germline V lookup: CDR1 MNHEY, CDR2 SVGAGI. CDR3 bases: TGTGCCAGCAGGAGGGGGCCAGGAGGAAACACCATATATTTT. Amino acid sequence: CASRRGPGGNTIYF.